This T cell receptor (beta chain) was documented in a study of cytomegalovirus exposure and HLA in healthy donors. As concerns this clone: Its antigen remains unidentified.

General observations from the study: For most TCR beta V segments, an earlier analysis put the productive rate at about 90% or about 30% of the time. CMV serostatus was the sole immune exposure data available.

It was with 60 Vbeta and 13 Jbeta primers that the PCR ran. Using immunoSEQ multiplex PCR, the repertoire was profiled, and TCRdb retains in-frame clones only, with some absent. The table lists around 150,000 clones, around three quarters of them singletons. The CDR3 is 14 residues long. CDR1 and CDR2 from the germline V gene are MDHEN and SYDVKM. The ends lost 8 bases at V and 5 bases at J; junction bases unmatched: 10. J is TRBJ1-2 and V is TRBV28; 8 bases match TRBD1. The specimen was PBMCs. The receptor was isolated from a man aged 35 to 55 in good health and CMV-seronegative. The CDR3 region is CASRSTGERYGYTF. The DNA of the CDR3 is TGTGCCAGCCGATCGACAGGGGAAAGGTATGGCTACACCTTC.